This T cell receptor (beta chain) was sequenced during a study of multiple sclerosis patients with progressive multifocal leukoencephalopathy. Across the whole study: The control group, sampled over time, had multiple sclerosis, received natalizumab and did not develop PML.

Clones were read by immunoSEQ multiplex PCR, and TCRdb kept only the in-frame ones, dropping some. The repertoire has about 32,000 clones, roughly 92% of them found once; the top ten carry less than 2.5%. On this clone itself: What it binds is not known.

General study findings and limits: Before and during natalizumab, the clones expanded at PML already existed.

The germline V gene encodes CDR1 KGHSH and CDR2 LQKENI. This CDR3 is 16 amino acids long. The ends were cut back, 1 base at V and 2 bases at J, with 14 bases in the middle. Indicated time point: before natalizumab initiation. All PML patients were female, and all patients had earlier interferon beta. Before the first natalizumab infusion, T0 blood samples were taken. The sequencing sample was made of PBMCs. The sequence derives from a man aged 25-40 years with multiple sclerosis. The chain uses TRBV18 and TRBJ1-1; maybe TRBD1 (6 bases). The CDR3 protein is CASSPRGQAGNTEAFF. The DNA of the CDR3 is TGTGCCAGCTCACCACGGGGGCAGGCGGGAAACACTGAAGCTTTCTTT.